Listed below are T cell receptor beta chains from one sample, sequenced in a study of long-term antiretroviral therapy in people with HIV. The assay was immunoSEQ multiplex PCR, and TCRdb's table has in-frame clones only and misses some. The sample carries almost 30,000 clones, 93% recorded once. This material consisted of unsorted PBMCs, taken approximately 6.3 years after starting antiretroviral therapy. The receptors stem from a woman aged 40 to 49 with HIV. Both conserved end residues are part of each CDR3. Fields, in order: V gene, clone size, J gene, D gene, CDR3 DNA, CDR3 protein. The D gene is left open where the match is weak. Clone size appears in some rows only: once, few, many, or a class for an expanded clone.

V: TRBV5-6
size: once
J: TRBJ1-1
D: -
DNA: TGTGCCAGCAGCTTGCTCGGCAGGGTCATATTCTTT
CDR3: CASSLLGRVIFF

V: TRBV29-1
size: -
J: TRBJ1-6
D: -
DNA: TGCAGCGTTGAAGATCCGACGGATATAGGGGAAGAATCACCCCTCCACTTT
CDR3: CSVEDPTDIGEESPLHF

V: TRBV6-5
size: -
J: TRBJ2-2
D: -
DNA: TGTGCCAGCAGAAAAGACCGACGGAACACCGGGGAGCTGTTTTTT
CDR3: CASRKDRRNTGELFF

V: TRBV5-1
size: -
J: TRBJ1-1
D: TRBD1
DNA: TGCGCCAGCAGCGGAGGACAGGGAAAGAACACTGAAGCTTTCTTT
CDR3: CASSGGQGKNTEAFF

V: TRBV25-1
size: -
J: TRBJ1-1
D: -
DNA: TGTGCCAGCAGTGGGGACTCAGCGGGGACTGAAGCTTTCTTT
CDR3: CASSGDSAGTEAFF

V: TRBV10-3
size: -
J: TRBJ2-3
D: -
DNA: TGTGCCTCATCGTGGAAGGGCCTAGCTGCAGATACGCAGTATTTT
CDR3: CASSWKGLAADTQYF

V: TRBV5-6
size: -
J: TRBJ1-4
D: TRBD1
DNA: TGTGCCAGCAGCTTGGGGCAGGGGGCCGGTAATGAAAAACTGTTTTTT
CDR3: CASSLGQGAGNEKLFF

V: TRBV5-1
size: -
J: TRBJ2-7
D: -
DNA: TGCGCCAGCAGCTCTCAGGCCTACGAGCAGTACTTC
CDR3: CASSSQAYEQYF

V: TRBV25-1
size: -
J: TRBJ1-2
D: -
DNA: TGTGCCAGCAGCCTTGCTGGGGCAGGTGGCTACACCTTC
CDR3: CASSLAGAGGYTF

V: TRBV5-8
size: -
J: TRBJ1-1
D: TRBD1
DNA: TGTGCCAGCAGCCTCGACAGGGGGAGAACTGAAGCTTTCTTT
CDR3: CASSLDRGRTEAFF

V: TRBV10-3
size: once
J: TRBJ1-4
D: -
DNA: TGTGCCATCAGTGCTACTGGGGGGGATGAAAAACTGTTTTTT
CDR3: CAISATGGDEKLFF

V: TRBV4-2
size: -
J: TRBJ2-2
D: TRBD1
DNA: TGTGCCAGCAGCCAAGATTGGGACAGGGAGGCCGGGGAGCTGTTTTTT
CDR3: CASSQDWDREAGELFF

V: TRBV6-1
size: -
J: TRBJ2-1
D: TRBD2
DNA: TGTGCCAGCAGTGGGGCTAGCGGGGGTATGAATGAGCAGTTCTTC
CDR3: CASSGASGGMNEQFF

V: TRBV7-8
size: -
J: TRBJ1-2
D: -
DNA: TGTGCCAGCAGCCAGGGCAGGGTCGGCTATGGCTACACCTTC
CDR3: CASSQGRVGYGYTF

V: TRBV7-2
size: -
J: TRBJ2-3
D: -
DNA: TGTGCCAGCAGCTTGTTTATAGCTCAGGGCACAGATACGCAGTATTTT
CDR3: CASSLFIAQGTDTQYF

V: TRBV7-2
size: -
J: TRBJ2-3
D: -
DNA: TGTGCCAGCAGCTTGGAGGACTATCTTCCGTATTTT
CDR3: CASSLEDYLPYF

V: TRBV4-1
size: -
J: TRBJ2-7
D: TRBD1
DNA: TGCGCCAGCAGCCAAGGCCTGGGACAGGGGGCGTACGAGCAGTACTTC
CDR3: CASSQGLGQGAYEQYF

V: TRBV5-1
size: -
J: TRBJ2-5
D: -
DNA: TGCGCCAGCAGCTTGAGCACCAGTCAGATTCAAGAGACCCAGTACTTC
CDR3: CASSLSTSQIQETQYF

V: TRBV5-1
size: -
J: TRBJ2-5
D: TRBD1
DNA: TGCGCCAGCAGCCAGGGACAGGAGGGGACCCAGTACTTC
CDR3: CASSQGQEGTQYF

V: TRBV10-3
size: -
J: TRBJ2-1
D: TRBD2
DNA: TGTGCCATCAGTGAGTCGGCTAGCGGGGGGGCCTCCTACAATGAGCAGTTCTTC
CDR3: CAISESASGGASYNEQFF

V: TRBV19
size: once
J: TRBJ2-2
D: -
DNA: TGTGCCAGTAGCCCCCTTTTCACCGGGGAGCTGTTTTTT
CDR3: CASSPLFTGELFF

V: TRBV5-1
size: -
J: TRBJ1-1
D: TRBD1
DNA: TGCGCCAGCAGCTTACAGGGGGCGTCGGACACTGAAGCTTTCTTT
CDR3: CASSLQGASDTEAFF

V: TRBV10-3
size: -
J: TRBJ2-5
D: TRBD2
DNA: TGTGCCATCAGTGGACTAGCGGGGGTTAACCAAGAGACCCAGTACTTC
CDR3: CAISGLAGVNQETQYF

V: TRBV4-2
size: once
J: TRBJ1-1
D: -
DNA: TGTGCCAGCAGCCAATTTGCGGGGGGGAACACTGAAGCTTTCTTT
CDR3: CASSQFAGGNTEAFF

V: TRBV5-1
size: -
J: TRBJ1-3
D: TRBD1
DNA: TGCGCCAGCAGCTTGGCTCAAGGGGGCACTGGAAACACCATATATTTT
CDR3: CASSLAQGGTGNTIYF